The T cell receptor (beta chain) under discussion was sequenced for a study of post-analysis software for immune sequencing data. With respect to this clonotype: No antigen is known for it.

Study outcomes and limitations: There were several TRBV segments more frequent in patients than controls, and TRBV5-6, TRBV5-1 and TRBV20-1 were among them.

cDNA libraries of TCR beta carried unique molecular identifiers. TCRdb re-analysed the PCR reads in MiXCR, keeping a single row per CDR3 protein. The sample lists 450,000 or so distinct CDR3 sequences, approximately 45% occurring once. The CDR3 sequence is 15 residues long. V dropped 1 base and J dropped 3 bases, with 13 bases sitting between them. Germline CDR1 reads LGHNA; CDR2 reads YNFKEQ. Sequenced: blood. This clonotype originated in a girl aged 10 to 17 with multiple sclerosis. The rearrangement links TRBV4-2 to TRBJ2-7, with D possibly TRBD2 on 5 matching bases. CDR3 bases: TGTGCCAGCAGCCAAGGCCCGGGATCGCTCTACGAGCAGTACTTC. Protein: CASSQGPGSLYEQYF.